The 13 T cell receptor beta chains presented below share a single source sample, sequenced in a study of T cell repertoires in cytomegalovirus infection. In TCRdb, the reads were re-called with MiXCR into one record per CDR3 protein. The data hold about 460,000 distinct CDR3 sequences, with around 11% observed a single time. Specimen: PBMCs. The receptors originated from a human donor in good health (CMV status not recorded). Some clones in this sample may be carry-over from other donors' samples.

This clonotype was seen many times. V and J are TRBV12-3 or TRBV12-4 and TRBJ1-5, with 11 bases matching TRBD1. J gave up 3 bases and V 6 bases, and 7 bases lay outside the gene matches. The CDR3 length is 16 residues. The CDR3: CASRPGTGGYNQPQHF. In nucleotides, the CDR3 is TGTGCCAGCAGACCCGGGACAGGGGGTTACAATCAGCCCCAGCATTTT.

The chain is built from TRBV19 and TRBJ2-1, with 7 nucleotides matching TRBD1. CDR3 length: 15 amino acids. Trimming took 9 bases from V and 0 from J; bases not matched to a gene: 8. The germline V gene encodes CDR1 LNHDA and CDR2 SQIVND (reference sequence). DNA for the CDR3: TGTGCCAGCGAGAAGGGGGCCCGCTCCTACAATGAGCAGTTCTTC. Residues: CASEKGARSYNEQFF. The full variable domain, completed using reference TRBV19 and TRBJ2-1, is DGGITQSPKYLFRKEGQNVTLSCEQNLNHDAMYWYRQDPGQGLRLIYYSQIVNDFQKGDIAEGYSVSREKKESFPLTVTSAQKNPTAFYLCASEKGARSYNEQFFGPGTRLTVL.

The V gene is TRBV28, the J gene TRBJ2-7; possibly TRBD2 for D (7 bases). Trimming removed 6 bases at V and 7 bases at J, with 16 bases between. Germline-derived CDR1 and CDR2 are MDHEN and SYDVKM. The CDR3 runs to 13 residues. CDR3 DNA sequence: TGTGCCAGCAGCCTTAACGGGGGGCGGGAGCAGTACTTC. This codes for CASSLNGGREQYF. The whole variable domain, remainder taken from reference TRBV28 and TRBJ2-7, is DVKVTQSSRYLVKRTGEKVFLECVQDMDHENMFWYRQDPGLGLRLIYFSYDVKMKEKGDIPEGYSVSREKKERFSLILESASTNQTSMYLCASSLNGGREQYFGPGTRLTVT.

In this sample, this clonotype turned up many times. Here the CDR3 reads CASNEDPNTGELFF. CDR3 coding DNA: TGTGCCAGTAACGAGGATCCGAACACCGGGGAGCTGTTTTTT. The V call is TRBV19, the J call TRBJ2-2; D unresolved. V gave up 7 bases and J gave up 0 bases, with 9 bases separating them. In germline, CDR1 is LNHDA, CDR2 SQIVND (reference sequence). The length of the CDR3 is 14 residues.

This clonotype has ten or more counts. DNA of the CDR3: TGTGCCAGCAGCAGTTTCAGGACAGGGGGAAATGAGCAGTTCTTC. It yields the protein CASSSFRTGGNEQFF. This sequence joins TRBV7-9 and TRBJ2-1; 10 positions match TRBD1. The CDR3 has 15 amino acids. CDR1 is SEHNR, CDR2 FQNEAQ, per germline (reference sequence). The trim removed 5 bases at V and 7 bases at J, leaving 8 bases unmatched.

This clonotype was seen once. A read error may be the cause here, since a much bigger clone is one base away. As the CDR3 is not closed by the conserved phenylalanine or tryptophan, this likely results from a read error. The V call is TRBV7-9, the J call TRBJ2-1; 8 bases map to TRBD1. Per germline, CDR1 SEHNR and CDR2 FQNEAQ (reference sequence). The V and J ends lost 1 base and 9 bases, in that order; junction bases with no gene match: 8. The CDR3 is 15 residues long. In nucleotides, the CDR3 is TGTGCCAGCAGCTTAGTGACAGGGGAAGTTGTTGAGCAGTTCTAC. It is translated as CASSLVTGEVVEQFY.

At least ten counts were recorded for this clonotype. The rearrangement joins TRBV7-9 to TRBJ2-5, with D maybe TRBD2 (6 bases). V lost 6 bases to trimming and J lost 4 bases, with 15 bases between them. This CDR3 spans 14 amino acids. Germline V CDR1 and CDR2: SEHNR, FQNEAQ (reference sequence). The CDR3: CASSFPGVGETQYF. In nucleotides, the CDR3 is TGTGCCAGCAGTTTCCCGGGAGTAGGAGAGACCCAGTACTTC. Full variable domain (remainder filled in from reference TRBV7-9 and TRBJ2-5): DTGVSQNPRHKITKRGQNVTFRCDPISEHNRLYWYRQTLGQGPEFLTYFQNEAQLEKSRLLSDRFSAERPKGSFSTLEIQRTEQGDSAMYLCASSFPGVGETQYFGPGTRLLVL.

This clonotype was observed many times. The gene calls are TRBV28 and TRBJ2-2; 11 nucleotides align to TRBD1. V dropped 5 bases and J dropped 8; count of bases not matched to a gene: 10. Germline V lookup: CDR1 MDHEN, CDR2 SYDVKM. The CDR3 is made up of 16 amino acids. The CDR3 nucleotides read TGTGCCAGCAGTACGCCCGGGACAGGGGGACCGGGGGAGCTGTTTTTT. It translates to CASSTPGTGGPGELFF.

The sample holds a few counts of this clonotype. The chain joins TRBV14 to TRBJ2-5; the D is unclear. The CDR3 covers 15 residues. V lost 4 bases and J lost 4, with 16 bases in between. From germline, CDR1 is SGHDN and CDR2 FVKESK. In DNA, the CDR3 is TGTGCCAGCAGCCCAGAAGCTGGGTTGGGAGAGACCCAGTACTTC. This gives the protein CASSPEAGLGETQYF.

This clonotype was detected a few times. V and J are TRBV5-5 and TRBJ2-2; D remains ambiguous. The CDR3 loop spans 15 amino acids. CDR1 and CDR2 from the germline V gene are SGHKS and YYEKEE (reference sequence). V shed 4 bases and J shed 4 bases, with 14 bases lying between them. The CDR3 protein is CASSGRPSGTGELFF. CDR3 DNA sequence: TGTGCCAGCAGCGGGCGGCCGTCGGGCACCGGGGAGCTGTTTTTT.

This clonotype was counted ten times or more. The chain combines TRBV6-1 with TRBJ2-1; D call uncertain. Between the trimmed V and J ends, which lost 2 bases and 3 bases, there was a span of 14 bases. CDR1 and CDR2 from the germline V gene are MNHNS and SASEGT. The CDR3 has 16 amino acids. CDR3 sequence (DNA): TGTGCCAGCAGTGAATTCGGCGCGGTACACTACAATGAGCAGTTCTTC. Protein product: CASSEFGAVHYNEQFF.

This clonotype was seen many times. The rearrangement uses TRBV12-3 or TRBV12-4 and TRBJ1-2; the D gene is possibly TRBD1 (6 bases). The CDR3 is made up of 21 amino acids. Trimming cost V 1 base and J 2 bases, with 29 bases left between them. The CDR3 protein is CASSLVWPTLVTGGTNYGYTF. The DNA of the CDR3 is TGTGCCAGCAGTTTAGTATGGCCCACCCTTGTGACAGGCGGCACCAACTATGGCTACACCTTC.

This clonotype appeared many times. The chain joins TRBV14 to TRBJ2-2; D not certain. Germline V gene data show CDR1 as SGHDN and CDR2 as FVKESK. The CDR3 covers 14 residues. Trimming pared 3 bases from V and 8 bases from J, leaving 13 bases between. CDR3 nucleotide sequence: TGTGCCAGCAGCCAGGAACCAGTCGGAGGGGAGCTGTTTTTT. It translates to CASSQEPVGGELFF.